These 27 T cell receptor beta chains came from one sample sequenced in a study of T cells in Graves' hyperthyroidism and ophthalmopathy. Amplified TCR beta CDR3 regions came from RNA transcripts. During a first-round RT-PCR of the TCR CDR3, the HTBI primer set was used. TCRdb passed the multiplex PCR reads through MiXCR, listing each CDR3 protein once. The sample yields 640,000 or so distinct CDR3 sequences, around 15% seen once. Sequencing was carried out using blood. The receptors originated from a woman aged 40 to 50 with Graves' ophthalmopathy.

This clonotype has more than one count but fewer than ten. This chain links TRBV6-1 with TRBJ1-2; 7 bases match TRBD1. Per germline, CDR1 MNHNS and CDR2 SASEGT. The CDR3 has 18 residues. The V and J ends lost 3 bases and 5 bases, in that order; junction bases with no gene match: 18. CDR3 loop: CASSDRTYLTTGNYGYTF. The CDR3 DNA is TGTGCCAGCAGTGATAGGACCTATCTTACGACAGGGAATTATGGCTACACCTTC.

The chain employs TRBV6-1 and TRBJ1-5; the match to TRBD1 covers 8 bases. Germline V lookup: CDR1 MNHNS, CDR2 SASEGT. The CDR3 consists of 14 residues. V shed 5 bases, J shed 6 bases, and the junction held 6 bases outside the gene matches. The CDR3 here is CASSPSRGRQPQHF. As DNA, the CDR3 is TGTGCCAGCAGTCCGAGCAGGGGGCGTCAGCCCCAGCATTTT.

This clonotype was counted only a few times. The gene calls are TRBV20-1 and TRBJ2-7; 9 positions agree with TRBD2. The J segment lost 5 bases and the V segment lost 5 bases, leaving 10 bases of the junction unmatched. The CDR3 runs 14 residues. Germline V CDR1 and CDR2: DFQATT, SNEGSKA (reference sequence). CDR3 coding DNA: TGCAGTGCTGGCGGCCTGACTAGCGGCCACGAGCAGTACTTC. Protein product: CSAGGLTSGHEQYF.

The rearrangement links TRBV12-3 or TRBV12-4 to TRBJ2-7, with D perhaps matching TRBD1 (9 bases). The V gene lost 3 bases and the J gene lost 3 bases, with 36 bases spanning the gap. CDR3 size: 22 residues. The CDR3 protein is CASSFPSRPGTGIGGRLYEQYF. The CDR3, as DNA: TGTGCCAGCAGTTTCCCCAGCCGACCCGGGACAGGGATCGGCGGGAGGCTCTACGAGCAGTACTTC.

This clonotype was detected many times. The rearrangement uses TRBV6-1 and TRBJ1-5; no clear D gene. Germline loops: CDR1 MNHNS, CDR2 SASEGT. The CDR3 is made up of 13 amino acids. V lost 5 bases and J 7 bases, leaving 12 bases between the germline ends. The CDR3 nucleotides read TGTGCCAGCAGTAGGGTTGTCGGGCAGCCCCAGCATTTT. Translation gives CASSRVVGQPQHF.

This clonotype was seen only once. This sequence joins TRBV2 and TRBJ1-2; D remains unclear. The CDR3 consists of 13 residues. Between the trimmed V and J ends, which lost 6 bases and 0 bases, there was a span of 8 bases. Germline assignment: CDR1 SNHLY and CDR2 FYNNEI. CDR3 sequence (DNA): TGTGCCAGCAGCCCCGTGGCTAACTATGGCTACACCTTC. Encoded protein: CASSPVANYGYTF.

This clonotype was counted a few times. V usage is TRBV30 and J usage is TRBJ1-1; D uncertain. The germline gives CDR1 GTSNPN, CDR2 SVGIG (reference sequence). This CDR3 is 12 amino acids long. V lost 0 bases and J 3 bases, leaving 5 bases between the germline ends. In DNA form, the CDR3 reads TGTGCCTGGAGTGTATCGGACACTGAAGCTTTCTTT. Translating it yields CAWSVSDTEAFF. The variable domain in full, with the rest retrieved from reference TRBV30 and TRBJ1-1, is SQTIHQWPATLVQPVGSPLSLECTVEGTSNPNLYWYRQAAGRGLQLLFYSVGIGQISSEVPQNLSASRPQDRQFILSSKKLLLSDSGFYLCAWSVSDTEAFFGQGTRLTVV.

This clonotype was counted at least ten times. The chain employs TRBV5-1 and TRBJ1-1; 7 nucleotides match TRBD1. V dropped 4 bases and J dropped 3; count of bases not matched to a gene: 6. Germline CDR1 is SGHRS and CDR2 is YFSETQ. The CDR3 is 14 amino acids. The CDR3 nucleotides are TGCGCCAGCAGCGCACAGGGGTCTTACACTGAAGCTTTCTTT. Its translation is CASSAQGSYTEAFF.

This clonotype was recorded at least ten times. V gene TRBV28 combines with J gene TRBJ2-5; TRBD2 is a possible D gene (5 bases). Germline CDR1 and CDR2: MDHEN and SYDVKM. Trimming stripped 5 bases from V and 6 bases from J, with 22 bases between. CDR3 length: 16 residues. As DNA, the CDR3 is TGTGCCAGCAGTCCCCGGGAAACCTCTGTTAAAAAGACCCAGTACTTC. Its translation: CASSPRETSVKKTQYF.

V is TRBV20-1 and J is TRBJ1-2; D unresolved. Germline loops: CDR1 DFQATT, CDR2 SNEGSKA (reference sequence). The CDR3 contains 16 residues. Trimming stripped 0 bases from V and 0 bases from J, with 14 bases between. The CDR3 DNA is TGCAGTGCTAGAGATTTACGCGGGGTCGCTAACTATGGCTACACCTTC. Amino acids: CSARDLRGVANYGYTF.

This clonotype was counted ten times or more. The chain recombines TRBV7-9 with TRBJ2-5; a weak D match, TRBD2 (5 bases). Germline-derived CDR1 and CDR2 are SEHNR and FQNEAQ (reference sequence). Trimming took off 3 bases at V and 5 bases at J, with 13 bases between the two ends. The CDR3 extends over 14 amino acids. The CDR3 DNA is TGTGCCAGCAGCTTGGCGGGCTTCCCGGAGACCCAGTACTTC. Translation: CASSLAGFPETQYF.

This clonotype was counted many times. The genes are TRBV10-3 and TRBJ1-2; D not resolved. The CDR3 is 12 amino acids. Germline CDR1 is ENHRY and CDR2 is SYGVKD. V was clipped by 5 bases and J by 8 bases, with 12 bases between them. CDR3 DNA sequence: TGTGCCATCAGTCCAACTGAGGGAGGCTACACCTTC. This translates into CAISPTEGGYTF.

This chain uses TRBV29-1 with TRBJ2-5, with D uncertain. From germline, CDR1 is SQVTM and CDR2 ANQGSEA. Trimming took off 7 bases at V and 5 bases at J, with 17 bases between the two ends. The CDR3 is made up of 13 amino acids. CDR3 DNA: TGCAGCGCCAGACCGACACACGGGGAGACCCAGTACTTC. Its protein is CSARPTHGETQYF.

A word on this clonotype: A read error is possible here, since a much larger clone lies one base away. The rearrangement joins TRBV4-3 to TRBJ2-2; D not certain. V gave up 0 bases and J gave up 4 bases, with 6 bases separating them. Germline V gene lookup returns CDR1 LGHNA and CDR2 YSLEER. The CDR3 covers 14 residues. The CDR3 region has the DNA TGCGCCAGCAGCCAAGATGCCCGCACCGGGGAGCTGTTTTTT. Translating it yields CASSQDARTGELFF.

In this sample, this clonotype turned up a few times. J is TRBJ2-7 and V is TRBV20-1, with 12 bases fitting TRBD2. The CDR3 totals 20 residues. Per the germline V gene, CDR1 is DFQATT and CDR2 is SNEGSKA (reference sequence). The trim removed 5 bases at V and 3 bases at J, leaving 23 bases unmatched. The CDR3 spells CSARRAPGTSGRGVYYEQYF. In DNA form, the CDR3 reads TGCAGTGCTCGACGGGCCCCCGGGACTAGCGGGCGGGGAGTCTACTACGAGCAGTACTTC.

Ten or more counts support this clonotype. One junction end does not reproduce the germline sequence, and a read error may be involved. J is TRBJ2-5 and V is TRBV12-3 or TRBV12-4; tentative D call: TRBD1 (6 bases). CDR3 length: 12 residues. The CDR3 DNA is TGTGCCGGCAGTTCGAGGGGGGAGACCCAGTACTTC. It yields the protein CAGSSRGETQYF.

This clonotype was found many times. The V and J genes are TRBV25-1 and TRBJ1-2; tentatively, D is TRBD1 (5 bases). Per germline, CDR1 MGHDK and CDR2 SYGVNS. The CDR3 is 14 residues long. V gave up 2 bases and J gave up 3 bases, with 10 bases separating them. CDR3 sequence (DNA): TGTGCCAGCAGTGAAGGAGACAGATACTATGGCTACACCTTC. As protein: CASSEGDRYYGYTF.

This clonotype appeared many times. The V and J genes are TRBV6-2 or TRBV6-3 and TRBJ2-2; no firm D call. From germline, CDR1 is MNHEY and CDR2 SVGEGT. The CDR3 consists of 14 residues. Trimming shortened V by 2 bases and J by 6 bases, and 10 bases separated the two germline ends. CDR3 DNA sequence: TGTGCCAGCAGTTACGCCAGCAGATCCGGGGAGCTGTTTTTT. Translating gives CASSYASRSGELFF.

This clonotype was seen many times. V usage is TRBV7-9 and J usage is TRBJ1-1; the D is unclear. The CDR3 is made up of 10 amino acids. In germline, CDR1 is SEHNR, CDR2 FQNEAQ (reference sequence). V was trimmed by 10 bases and J by 7 bases, leaving 10 bases between them. CDR3 sequence: CAIKTGEAFF. As DNA, the CDR3 is TGTGCCATCAAGACGGGTGAAGCTTTCTTT.

The sample holds many counts of this clonotype. The rearrangement links TRBV20-1 to TRBJ2-7, with D unresolved. The germline V gene has CDR1 DFQATT and CDR2 SNEGSKA (reference sequence). The CDR3 consists of 11 residues. The ends were cut back, 6 bases at V and 4 bases at J, with 10 bases in the middle. CDR3 residues: CSAARGYEQYF. CDR3 bases: TGCAGTGCCGCGCGAGGTTACGAGCAGTACTTC.

A word on this clonotype: This may stem from a read error, because a much larger clone lies one nucleotide away. The rearrangement links TRBV2 to TRBJ2-7, with 8 bases matching TRBD2. The CDR3 has 13 amino acids. The V gene's germline CDR1 is SNHLY and CDR2 FYNNEI. This CDR3 is CASSGTRSGERYF. The CDR3 DNA follows: TGTGCCAGCAGCGGGACTAGGTCGGGCGAGCGGTACTTC.

This clonotype was detected many times. This sequence joins TRBV19 and TRBJ2-4, with D possibly matching TRBD2 (7 bases). Trimming took off 6 bases at V and 0 bases at J, with 21 bases between the two ends. The germline V gene has CDR1 LNHDA and CDR2 SQIVND (reference sequence). CDR3 length equals 18 residues. The CDR3 nucleotides are TGTGCCAGTAGAACTAGGGCGGGGGCCGCCCTAGCCAAAAACATTCAGTACTTC. Translated, it gives CASRTRAGAALAKNIQYF.

The table lists this clonotype with many counts. This chain uses TRBV27 with TRBJ2-4, with D uncertain. Germline CDR1 MNHEY, CDR2 SMNVEV (reference sequence). This CDR3 contains 18 residues. With 0 bases removed from V and 0 bases from J, the gap between germline ends came to 15 bases. The CDR3 loop reads CASSLSPIRQVAKNIQYF. The CDR3, as DNA: TGTGCCAGCAGTTTATCGCCCATTAGGCAGGTAGCCAAAAACATTCAGTACTTC.

A word on this clonotype: An end of the junction does not agree with germline; a read error may underlie this. The gene calls are TRBV11-2 and TRBJ1-2, with D uncertain. The germline gives CDR1 SGHAT, CDR2 FQNNGV. CDR3 length: 13 amino acids. Written as DNA, the CDR3 is TGTGCCAGCAGCTTCCAGGCCTTGGATGGCCACACCTTC. This codes for CASSFQALDGHTF.

This clonotype has a count of ten or more. The V call is TRBV6-2 or TRBV6-3, the J call TRBJ2-5; 11 bases agree with TRBD2. Germline trimming cut 2 bases from V and 0 bases from J; bases unmatched to any gene: 5. This CDR3 is built from 17 residues. CDR1 MNHEY and CDR2 SVGEGT come from the germline V gene. CDR3 sequence: CASSYKGTSGHQETQYF. The CDR3 DNA reads TGTGCCAGCAGTTACAAGGGGACTAGCGGCCACCAAGAGACCCAGTACTTC.

The chain employs TRBV18 and TRBJ2-7, with 9 positions matching TRBD1. There are 16 residues in the CDR3. V dropped 6 bases and J dropped 5; count of bases not matched to a gene: 14. Germline V CDR1 and CDR2: KGHSH, LQKENI. The CDR3 nucleotides are TGTGCCAGCTCGCTCCTATCCGGGACAGGGAGAAACGAGCAGTACTTC. This encodes CASSLLSGTGRNEQYF. The whole variable domain, filled in from reference TRBV18 and TRBJ2-7, reads NAGVMQNPRHLVRRRGQEARLRCSPMKGHSHVYWYRQLPEEGLKFMVYLQKENIIDESGMPKERFSAEFPKEGPSILRIQQVVRGDSAAYFCASSLLSGTGRNEQYFGPGTRLTVT.

There are many counts of this clonotype. The gene calls are TRBV28 and TRBJ2-7; weak D call: TRBD1 (6 bases). Deletions cut 8 bases from V and 4 bases from J, with 18 bases between. The CDR3 totals 14 residues. CDR1 and CDR2 from the germline V gene are MDHEN and SYDVKM. For the CDR3, the DNA is TGTGCCAGCGGCGAAGCTGGGACAAAGTACGAGCAGTACTTC. Translation: CASGEAGTKYEQYF.